This TCR beta chain was obtained from a study of cytomegalovirus exposure and HLA in healthy donors. General study points: Fewer N-insertions (relative to the approximately 700-donor mean) were reportedly seen in an Asian-associated ancestry cluster in a later analysis.

The CDR3 sequence is 16 residues long. This PCR relied on a set of 60 Vbeta primers and 13 Jbeta primers. How the authors handled the data: In a later analysis, some 10 million of some 80 million unique beta chains occurred in at least two donors. Produced via immunoSEQ multiplex PCR; TCRdb's table is partial and in-frame only. D and trimming were read from the DNA, whereas the V and J calls and clone size are those reported in that table. The sample lists roughly 68,000 clones, about 66% occurring once. Details on this clone: The antigen is not known.

The chain recombines TRBV21-1 with TRBJ1-1; the D call of TRBD1 is as the table states it, not checked on the DNA. TRBV21-1 represents a pseudogene. This clonotype was sampled from a man between 40 and 49 years old in good health and CMV-seropositive. The sequenced sample consisted of PBMCs. Here the CDR3 DNA reads TGTGCCAGCAGCAAAGGGGTGACAGGGAGAGAAACTGAAGCTTTCTTT. It translates to CASSKGVTGRETEAFF.